Sequencing of this T cell receptor (beta chain) was carried out in a study of blood T cell repertoires in COVID-19 (dated by TCRdb to 2020 to 2022). Regarding the complete study: Collaborator samples came from the United States, Italy and Spain and covered acute and convalescent phases of COVID-19. The material from the prospective study consisted of cDNA or gDNA derived from T cells, B-cell-depleted T cells, or PBMCs. The dataset comprised deeply sampled blood TCRbeta repertoires from subjects exposed to, actively infected with, or recovered from COVID-19. The repertoires were made available in a free public database intended to serve as a resource for research on the immune response to SARS-CoV-2. Samples came from the ongoing ImmuneRACE study (first 160 participants) plus 1,254 subjects from 6 global collaborators. Nearly every sample came with metadata listing a de-identified subject ID, COVID-19 status, age in years and sex. Where available, HLA class I and class II types were taken from metadata supplied by the sample provider and were not determined by assay-based typing.

The immunoSEQ Assay, a bias-controlled multiplex PCR, was used to amplify TCRbeta CDR3 regions from genomic DNA. Regarding the original processing steps: Nucleated cell counts per sample were estimated from amplification of reference gene primers within the assay. Sequence reads were collapsed and filtered to measure the absolute abundance of every unique TCRbeta CDR3 rearrangement. Productive Simpson clonality was computed per sample as the square root of Simpson's diversity index over productive rearrangements. TCRdb obtained this table from immuneACCESS and retained in-frame rearrangements with V and J assigned. These tables miss some clones; where compared with another copy, unresolved V genes account for less than half of the shortfall, and the remainder is unexplained. V and J calls and clone size are those listed in that table; D and trimming were worked out from the DNA. Here the sample has around 200,000 clones; around 83% occur a single time. 4% to 5% of the sample is in the top ten clones.

According to the germline V gene (reference sequence), CDR1 reads LGHDT and CDR2 reads YNNKEL. Trimming removed 3 bases from V and 4 bases from J; the gene matches leave 3 bases unexplained. Including the terminal cysteine and phenylalanine, the CDR3 comprises 14 residues. Of the read, only the CDR3 DNA is kept; its 42 bases are in frame from base 1. Turning to this clone: Its target antigen remains unknown. Qualities for individual bases were not recorded, and no much larger clone is one base off.

Each collaborating institution followed its own protocols to collect whole blood in K2EDTA tubes. For TCRbeta analysis, collaborators shipped samples as frozen whole blood, isolated PBMCs, or DNA extracted from either of those sample types. Points the paper makes about the study in general: Clinical and demographic metadata were provided uncurated, with the amount varying by source and participant.

The receptor comes from an elderly woman with acute or convalescent COVID-19. Sequences were obtained from peripheral blood. The chain uses TRBV3-1 (or the pseudogene TRBV3-2) and TRBJ1-1; TRBD1 lines up with 9 middle nucleotides. The CDR3 protein: CASSQRQGVTEAFF. Here is the DNA: TGTGCCAGCAGCCAGCGACAGGGGGTCACTGAAGCTTTCTTT.